This T cell receptor beta chain was sequenced during a study of blood T cell repertoires in COVID-19 (dated by TCRdb to about 2020). A note on the overall study: Samples from collaborators originated in the United States, Italy and Spain and spanned both the acute and convalescent phases of COVID-19. The material from the prospective study consisted of cDNA or gDNA derived from T cells, B-cell-depleted T cells, or PBMCs. The dataset comprised deeply sampled blood TCRbeta repertoires from subjects exposed to, actively infected with, or recovered from COVID-19. A freely available public database, intended as a resource for researchers studying the immune response to SARS-CoV-2, is where the repertoires were released. Samples came from the ongoing ImmuneRACE study (first 160 participants) plus 1,254 subjects from 6 global collaborators. Sample metadata almost always included a de-identified subject ID, COVID-19 status, age in years and sex. HLA class I and class II types, where available, came from metadata supplied by the sample provider rather than from assay-based typing.

CDR1 and CDR2, per the germline V gene, are SGHTA and FQGNSA. From the cysteine through the phenylalanine, the CDR3 covers 12 amino acids. Only CDR3 DNA is held: 36 bases, read in frame from base 1. Deletion took 2 bases off V and 6 bases off J, with a span of 6 bases between the germline ends. What the work shows at the level of the full study, not this receptor alone: How much clinical and demographic metadata was included differed by source and by participant, and the metadata was provided uncurated.

TCRbeta CDR3 regions were amplified from genomic DNA by means of the immunoSEQ Assay, a bias-controlled multiplex PCR. As for the original processing: The number of nucleated cells in each sample was estimated from the amplification of reference gene primers within the assay. Sequence reads were collapsed and filtered to measure the absolute abundance of every unique TCRbeta CDR3 rearrangement. For each sample, productive Simpson clonality was calculated as the square root of Simpson's diversity index across productive rearrangements. TCRdb's version of the immuneACCESS table is confined to in-frame rearrangements and falls short of the full clone set. An unresolved V gene accounts for under half of the shortfall where checked; the remainder is of unknown origin. That table supplies the V and J calls and clone size; D and trimming were determined from the DNA. This sample is represented by under 400,000 clones; approximately 90% of them were singletons. Clones ranked in the top ten supply just under 4% of the sample.

One collaborating source in Seattle enrolled patients while the patients were actively infected and followed the patients over time throughout the course of disease. Each collaborating institution followed its own protocols to collect whole blood in K2EDTA tubes. For TCRbeta analysis, collaborator samples were shipped as frozen whole blood, as isolated PBMCs, or as DNA extracted from either sample type. Notes on this clone: Its antigen is unknown. No base quality values were provided; no much bigger clone lies one nucleotide off.

Here the chain combines TRBV7-2 and TRBJ2-3; the D gene cannot be resolved reliably. The sample consisted of peripheral blood. The receptor's source is a woman aged 60-70 years with COVID-19, enrolled during active disease. The nucleotide sequence reads as follows: TGTGCCAGCAGCTTATTCTTGGATACGCAGTATTTT. It translates as CASSLFLDTQYF.